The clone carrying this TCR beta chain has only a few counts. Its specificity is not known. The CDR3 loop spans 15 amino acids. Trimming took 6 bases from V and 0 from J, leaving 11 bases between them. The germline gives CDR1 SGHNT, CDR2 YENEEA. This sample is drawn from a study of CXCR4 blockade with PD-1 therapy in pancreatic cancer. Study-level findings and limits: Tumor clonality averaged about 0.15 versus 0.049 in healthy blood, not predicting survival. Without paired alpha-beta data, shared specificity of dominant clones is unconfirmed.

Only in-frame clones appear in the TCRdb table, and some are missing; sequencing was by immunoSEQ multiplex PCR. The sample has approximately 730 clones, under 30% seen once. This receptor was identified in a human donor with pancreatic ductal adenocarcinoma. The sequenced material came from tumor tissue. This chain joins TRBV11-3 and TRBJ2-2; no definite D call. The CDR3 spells CASRSSDPNTGELFF. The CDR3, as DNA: TGTGCCAGCAGGTCCAGCGACCCGAACACCGGGGAGCTGTTTTTT.